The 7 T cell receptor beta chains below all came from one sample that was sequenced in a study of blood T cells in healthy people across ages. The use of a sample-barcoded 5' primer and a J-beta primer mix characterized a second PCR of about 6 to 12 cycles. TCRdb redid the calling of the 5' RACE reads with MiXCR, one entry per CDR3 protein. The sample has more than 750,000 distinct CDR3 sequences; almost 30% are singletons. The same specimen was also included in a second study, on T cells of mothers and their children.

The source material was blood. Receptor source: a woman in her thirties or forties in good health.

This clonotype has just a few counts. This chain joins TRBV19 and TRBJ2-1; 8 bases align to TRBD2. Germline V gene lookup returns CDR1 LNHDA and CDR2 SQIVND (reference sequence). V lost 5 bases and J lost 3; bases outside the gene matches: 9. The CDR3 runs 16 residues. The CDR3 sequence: CASSSAGTRSYNEQFF. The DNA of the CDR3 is TGTGCCAGTAGTTCCGCCGGGACTAGGAGCTACAATGAGCAGTTCTTC.

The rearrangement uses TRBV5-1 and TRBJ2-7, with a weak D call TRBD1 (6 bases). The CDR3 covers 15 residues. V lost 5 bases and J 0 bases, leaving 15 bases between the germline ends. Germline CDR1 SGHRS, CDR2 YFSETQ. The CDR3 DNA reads TGCGCCAGCAGAGAGCCGGGACAAAACTCCTACGAGCAGTACTTC. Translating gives CASREPGQNSYEQYF. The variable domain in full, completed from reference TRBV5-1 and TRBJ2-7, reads KAGVTQTPRYLIKTRGQQVTLSCSPISGHRSVSWYQQTPGQGLQFLFEYFSETQRNKGNFPGRFSGRQFSNSRSEMNVSTLELGDSALYLCASREPGQNSYEQYFGPGTRLTVT.

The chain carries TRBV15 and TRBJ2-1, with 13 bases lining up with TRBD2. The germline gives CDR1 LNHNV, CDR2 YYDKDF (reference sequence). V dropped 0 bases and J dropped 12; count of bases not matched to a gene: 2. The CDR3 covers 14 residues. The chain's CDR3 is CATSRDRLAGGQFF. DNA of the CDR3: TGTGCCACCAGCAGAGATCGACTAGCGGGGGGGCAGTTCTTC.

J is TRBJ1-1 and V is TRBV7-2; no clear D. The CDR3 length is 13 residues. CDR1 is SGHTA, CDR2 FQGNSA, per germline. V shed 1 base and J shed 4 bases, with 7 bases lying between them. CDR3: CASSLVAPTEAFF. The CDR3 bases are TGTGCCAGCAGCTTAGTGGCTCCCACTGAAGCTTTCTTT.

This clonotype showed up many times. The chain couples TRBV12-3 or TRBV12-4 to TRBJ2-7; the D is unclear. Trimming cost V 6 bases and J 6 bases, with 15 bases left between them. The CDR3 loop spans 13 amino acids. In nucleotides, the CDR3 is TGTGCCAGCAGCCCCAGTTGGGTTGGCGAGCAGTACTTC. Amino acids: CASSPSWVGEQYF.

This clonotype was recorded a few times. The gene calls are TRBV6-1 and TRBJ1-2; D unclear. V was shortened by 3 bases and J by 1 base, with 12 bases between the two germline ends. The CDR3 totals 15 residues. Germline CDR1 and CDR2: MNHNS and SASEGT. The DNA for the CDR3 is TGTGCCAGCAGTGAGGGCAGCCCGGTTAACTATGGCTACACCTTC. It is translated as CASSEGSPVNYGYTF.

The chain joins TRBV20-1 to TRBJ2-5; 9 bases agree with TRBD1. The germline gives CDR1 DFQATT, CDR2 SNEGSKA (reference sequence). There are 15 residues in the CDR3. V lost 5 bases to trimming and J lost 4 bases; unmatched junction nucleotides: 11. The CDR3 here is CSAGGGQGFRETQYF. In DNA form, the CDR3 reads TGCAGTGCTGGGGGAGGACAGGGGTTTCGAGAGACCCAGTACTTC.